The T cell receptor beta chain under discussion was sequenced for a study of blood T cell repertoires in COVID-19. About the research overall: Acute-phase and convalescent COVID-19 samples originated in the United States, Italy and Spain.

Data came from immunoSEQ multiplex PCR; TCRdb stores just in-frame clones and leaves some out. Among fewer than 35,000 clones listed, 90% were seen once. This CDR3 comprises 14 residues. In germline, CDR1 is MNHEY, CDR2 SVGAGI. Unmatched junction bases numbered 2, after V lost 4 bases and J lost 6 bases. The table lists this clone with a few counts. The rearrangement uses TRBV6-5 and TRBJ2-1; 11 bases line up with TRBD2. The sequence came from a man in his sixties or seventies with active or convalescent COVID-19. The sequenced sample consisted of peripheral blood. CDR3 protein: CASSSGTSGNEQFF. The CDR3 DNA sequence: TGTGCCAGCAGTTCCGGGACTAGCGGCAATGAGCAGTTCTTC.